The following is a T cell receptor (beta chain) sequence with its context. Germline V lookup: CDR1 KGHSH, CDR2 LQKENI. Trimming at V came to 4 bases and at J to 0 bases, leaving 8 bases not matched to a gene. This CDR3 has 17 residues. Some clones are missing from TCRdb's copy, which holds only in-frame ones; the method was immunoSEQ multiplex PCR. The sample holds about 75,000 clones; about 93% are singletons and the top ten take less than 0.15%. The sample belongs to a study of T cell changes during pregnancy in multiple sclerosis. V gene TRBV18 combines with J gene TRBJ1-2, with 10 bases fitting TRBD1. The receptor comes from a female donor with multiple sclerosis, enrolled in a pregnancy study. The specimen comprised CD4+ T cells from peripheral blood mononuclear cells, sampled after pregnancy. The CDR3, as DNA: TGTGCCAGCTCACATAAAGGGACAGGGGTCTCTAACTATGGCTACACCTTC. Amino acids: CASSHKGTGVSNYGYTF.